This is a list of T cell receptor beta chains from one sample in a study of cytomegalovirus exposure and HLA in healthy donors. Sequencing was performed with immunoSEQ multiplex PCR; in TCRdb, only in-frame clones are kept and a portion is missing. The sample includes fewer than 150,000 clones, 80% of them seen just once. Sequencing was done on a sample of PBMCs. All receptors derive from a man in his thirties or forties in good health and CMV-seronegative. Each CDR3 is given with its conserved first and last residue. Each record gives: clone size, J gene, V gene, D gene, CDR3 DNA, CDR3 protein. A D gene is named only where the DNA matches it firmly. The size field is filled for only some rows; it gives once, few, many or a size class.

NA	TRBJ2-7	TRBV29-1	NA	TGCAGCGTCCTGAAATTACGTAACCTATCCTACGAGCAGTACTTC	CSVLKLRNLSYEQYF
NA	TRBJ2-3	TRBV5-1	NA	TGCGCCAGCAGCTCAGGTGGGGCAGGGCCCACAGATACGCAGTATTTT	CASSSGGAGPTDTQYF
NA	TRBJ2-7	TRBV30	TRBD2	TGTGCCTGGACCGGGACTAGCGGGCTCGAGCAGTACTTC	CAWTGTSGLEQYF
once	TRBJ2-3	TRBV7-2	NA	TGTGCCAGCAGAGTGGACTCAACTAGCACAGATACGCAGTATTTT	CASRVDSTSTDTQYF
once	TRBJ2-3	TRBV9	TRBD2	TGTGCCAGCAGCGCCCTAATCCCAGCGGGGGGGCCGAGGGATACGCAGTATTTT	CASSALIPAGGPRDTQYF
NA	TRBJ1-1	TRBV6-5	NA	TGTGCCAGCAGTTACTCGCCGGGGGAGGGGAACACTGAAGCTTTCTTT	CASSYSPGEGNTEAFF
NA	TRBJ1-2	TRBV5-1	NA	TGCGCCAGCAGCTTGTCCGACTCCCTCCTGGCCGGTGCTAACTATGGCTACACCTTC	CASSLSDSLLAGANYGYTF
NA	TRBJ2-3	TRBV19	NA	TGTGCCAGTACCCCTTTTGCGGGAATCACAGATACGCAGTATTTT	CASTPFAGITDTQYF
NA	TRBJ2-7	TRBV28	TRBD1	TGTGCCAGCGGCTCGGGACAGGGAGGCGAGCAGTACTTC	CASGSGQGGEQYF
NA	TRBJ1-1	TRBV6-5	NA	TGTGCCAGCAGTTACTTTGGGGAGGTCTCTGCTACTGAAGCTTTCTTT	CASSYFGEVSATEAFF
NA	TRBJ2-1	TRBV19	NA	TGTGCCAGTAGTATTATGCGCATCAACAGGGAGTGGCAGTTCTTC	CASSIMRINREWQFF
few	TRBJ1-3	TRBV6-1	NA	TGTGCCAGCAGTGCGAGCAGGGGAAACACCATATATTTT	CASSASRGNTIYF
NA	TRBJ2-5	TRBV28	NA	TGTGCCAGCAGGGGTGGGGGGCAAGAGACCCAGTACTTC	CASRGGGQETQYF
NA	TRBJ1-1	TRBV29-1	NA	TGCAGCGGAGGAATCTTGAACACTGAAGCTTTCTTT	CSGGILNTEAFF
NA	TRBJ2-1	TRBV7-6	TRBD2	TGTGCCAGCAGCCGGAAGCGGGGACCGTACAATGAGCAGTTCTTC	CASSRKRGPYNEQFF
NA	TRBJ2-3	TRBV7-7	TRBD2	TGTGCTAGCAGCTTGCGGGGGGGCAGTCCAGATACGCAGTATTTT	CASSLRGGSPDTQYF
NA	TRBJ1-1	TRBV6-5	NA	TGTGCCAGCAGCCAACATACAGGGATGAACACTGAAGCTTTCTTT	CASSQHTGMNTEAFF
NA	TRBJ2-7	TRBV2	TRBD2	TGTGCCGTACCTTACGGGAGGAGCTCCTACGAGCAGTACTTC	CAVPYGRSSYEQYF
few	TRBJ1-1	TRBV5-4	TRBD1	TGTGCCAGCAGCCCTGGACAGGAGAACACTGAAGCTTTCTTT	CASSPGQENTEAFF
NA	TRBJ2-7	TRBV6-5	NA	TGTGCCAGCAGGCGGGACAGATTCTACGAGCAGTACTTC	CASRRDRFYEQYF
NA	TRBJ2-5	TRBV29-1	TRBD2	TGCAGCGGACGACTAGCCCAAGAGACCCAGTACTTC	CSGRLAQETQYF
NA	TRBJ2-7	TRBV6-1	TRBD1	TGTGCCAGCAAGCCGACAGGGGTGGTGTACGAGCAGTACTTC	CASKPTGVVYEQYF
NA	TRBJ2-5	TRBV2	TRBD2	TGTGCCACCAAAAGGGAGCTAGCGGGATGGGAGACCCAGTACTTC	CATKRELAGWETQYF
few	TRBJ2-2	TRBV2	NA	TGTGCCAGCAGGGTGGGACTGGGGAACACCGGGGAGCTGTTTTTT	CASRVGLGNTGELFF
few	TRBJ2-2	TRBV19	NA	TGTGCCAGTAGTATAGAGGGGGGCACCGGGGAGCTGTTTTTT	CASSIEGGTGELFF
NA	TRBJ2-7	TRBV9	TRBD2	TGTGCCAGCAGCGCAGGGACTAGTGCTTCCTACGAGCAGTACTTC	CASSAGTSASYEQYF
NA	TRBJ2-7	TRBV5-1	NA	TGCGCCAGCAGCTGGGACACCCTGGGCTACGAGCAGTACTTC	CASSWDTLGYEQYF
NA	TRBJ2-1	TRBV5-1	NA	TGCGCCAGCAGCAAGGAGGGGGCTTTGCGCAATGAGCAGTTCTTC	CASSKEGALRNEQFF
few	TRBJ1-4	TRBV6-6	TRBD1	TGTGCCAGCAGGCAACCGTTGTCGGACAGGGATGAAAAACTGTTTTTT	CASRQPLSDRDEKLFF
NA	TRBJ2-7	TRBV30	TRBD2	TGTGCCTGGGGGACTAGCGGCTACGAGCAGTACTTC	CAWGTSGYEQYF
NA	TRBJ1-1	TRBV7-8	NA	TGTGCCAGCAGCGGAGGTACAGGGATGAACACTGAAGCTTTCTTT	CASSGGTGMNTEAFF
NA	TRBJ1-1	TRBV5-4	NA	TGTGCCAGCAGCCCCTATGTTGCGGACACTGAAGCTTTCTTT	CASSPYVADTEAFF
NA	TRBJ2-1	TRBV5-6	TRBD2	TGTGCCAGCAGCTTGGCTCATATAAGGCCGGGACTAGCGGCCAATGAGCAGTTCTTC	CASSLAHIRPGLAANEQFF
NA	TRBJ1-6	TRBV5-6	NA	TGTGCCAGCAGCTCCGCCACAGGGTCTTCACCCCTCCACTTT	CASSSATGSSPLHF
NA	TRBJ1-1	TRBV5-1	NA	TGCGCCAGCAGCACCCGTCAGGGGCCCTCGGCCGAGGCTTTCTTT	CASSTRQGPSAEAFF
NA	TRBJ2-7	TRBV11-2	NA	TGTGCCAGCAGCTTACAAGGTGGGCTCCACGAGCAGTACTTC	CASSLQGGLHEQYF
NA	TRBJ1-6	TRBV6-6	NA	TGTGCCAGCAGCCTCAGGGAGGGGAGAGTTTCACCCCTCCACTTT	CASSLREGRVSPLHF
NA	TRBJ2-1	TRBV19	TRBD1	TGTGCCAGTACCCAAATGGGGACAGGGACGGGGGCCGCTTACAATGAGCAGTTCTTC	CASTQMGTGTGAAYNEQFF
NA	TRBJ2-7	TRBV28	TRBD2	TGTGCCAGCAAAGCTAGCGGATCCTACGAGCAGTACTTC	CASKASGSYEQYF
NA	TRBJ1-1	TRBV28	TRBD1	TGTGCCAGCACCACCGACAGGGGGCTTACTGAAGCTTTCTTT	CASTTDRGLTEAFF
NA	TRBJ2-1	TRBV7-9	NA	TGTGCCAGCAGCTTACGCGGGAAGACAACCTACAATGAGCAGTTCTTC	CASSLRGKTTYNEQFF
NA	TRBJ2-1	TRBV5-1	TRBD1	TGCGCCAGCAGCTTATTGGAGGGCAGGGGGCTTCGGAATGAGCAGTTCTTC	CASSLLEGRGLRNEQFF
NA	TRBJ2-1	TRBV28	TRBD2	TGTGCCAGCAGTATCGGGACTACCGAGGGGCAGTTCTTC	CASSIGTTEGQFF
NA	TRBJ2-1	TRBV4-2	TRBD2	TGTGCCAGCAGCCCGACTAGCGGGAGTGGTAGTGAGCAGTTCTTC	CASSPTSGSGSEQFF
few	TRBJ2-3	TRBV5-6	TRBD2	TGTGCCAGCAGTCTACTAGCGGGGGGGAGCACAGATACGCAGTATTTT	CASSLLAGGSTDTQYF
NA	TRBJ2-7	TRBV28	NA	TGTGCCAGCAGTTTATTCGGACTCTCGAGCTCCTACGAGCAGTACTTC	CASSLFGLSSSYEQYF
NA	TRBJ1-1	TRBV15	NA	TGTGCCACCAGCAGAGATTTATCCGTTTTCCCTAGCGCTGAAGCTTTCTTT	CATSRDLSVFPSAEAFF
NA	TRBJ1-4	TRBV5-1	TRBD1	TGCGCCAGCAGCTTTCAGGGGGCGAAGAATGAAAAACTGTTTTTT	CASSFQGAKNEKLFF
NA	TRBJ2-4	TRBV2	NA	TGTGCCAGCAGTGATACAGGCAAAAACATTCAGTACTTC	CASSDTGKNIQYF
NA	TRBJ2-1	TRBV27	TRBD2	TGTGCCAGCAGTTGGCGGGAGGGGATAAATGAGCAGTTCTTC	CASSWREGINEQFF
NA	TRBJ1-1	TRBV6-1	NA	TGTGCCAGCATCAACCCTCCCCAGGACACTGAAGCTTTCTTT	CASINPPQDTEAFF
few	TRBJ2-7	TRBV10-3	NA	TGTGCCATCAGTGAGTCAGGGGGTTCCTACGAGCAGTACTTC	CAISESGGSYEQYF
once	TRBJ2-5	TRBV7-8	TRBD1	TGTGCCAGCAGCCAAGGACAGGGCCCGTGGTTTGACCAGTACTTC	CASSQGQGPWFDQYF
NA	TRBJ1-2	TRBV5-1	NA	TGCGCCAGCAGCTTGGCGGGGGGCGACTATGGCTACCCCTTC	CASSLAGGDYGYPF
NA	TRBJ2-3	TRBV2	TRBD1	TGTGCCAGCAGTAGAAGCCGATATTCCGGGACAGCGGTGGATACGCAGTATTTT	CASSRSRYSGTAVDTQYF